A selection of T cell receptor beta chains follows, all from one sample in a study of early T cells in non-severe SARS-CoV-2 infection. TCRdb reprocessed the 5' RACE reads via MiXCR and lists one record per CDR3 protein. Among around 59,000 distinct CDR3 sequences listed, around 9% were seen once. Sample: whole blood. All receptors derive from an adult who was a healthcare worker with PCR-confirmed SARS-CoV-2 infection or an uninfected control (not recorded which). The CDR3 runs from the conserved cysteine through the conserved F or W. D genes are given only for firm matches. Clone size is not always given. Where it is, it says once, few, many or a class for expanded clones.

cdr3_aa,cdr3_nt,d_call,clone_size,v_call,j_call
CASSYRIGAGAHNEQFF,TGTGCCAGCAGTTACCGGATTGGGGCAGGGGCCCACAATGAGCAGTTCTTC,-,many,TRBV6-2/TRBV6-3,TRBJ2-1
CASSMEQGSNQPQHF,TGTGCCAGTAGTATGGAACAGGGTTCCAATCAGCCCCAGCATTTT,-,many,TRBV19,TRBJ1-5
CASSSPPSPRAWSEQYF,TGTGCCAGCAGTAGCCCCCCCAGTCCCAGGGCCTGGTCCGAGCAGTACTTC,-,medium-sized,TRBV27,TRBJ2-7
CSARDLRQGPREPQHF,TGCAGTGCTAGAGATCTTCGACAGGGACCCAGGGAGCCCCAGCATTTT,TRBD1,few,TRBV20-1,TRBJ1-5
CASSISPGSRGDNEQFF,TGTGCCAGCAGCATATCTCCCGGGAGCAGGGGCGACAATGAGCAGTTCTTC,-,-,TRBV11-2,TRBJ2-1
CASSSPGTGKQETQYF,TGTGCCAGCAGTTCCCCCGGGACAGGGAAGCAAGAGACCCAGTACTTC,TRBD1,-,TRBV28,TRBJ2-5
CASSQGDRVHTIYF,TGTGCCAGCAGCCAAGGGGACAGGGTACACACCATATATTTT,TRBD1,few,TRBV6-5,TRBJ1-3
CSARQGYEQYF,TGCAGTGCCAGACAGGGCTACGAGCAGTACTTC,TRBD1,-,TRBV20-1,TRBJ2-7
CASSLVLAGGMGKETQYF,TGTGCCAGCAGCTTAGTACTAGCGGGAGGAATGGGAAAAGAGACCCAGTACTTC,TRBD2,-,TRBV7-2,TRBJ2-5
CASSFSQGADSPLHF,TGCGCCAGCAGCTTCTCGCAGGGGGCGGATTCACCCCTCCACTTT,TRBD1,-,TRBV5-1,TRBJ1-6
CSVAGADYGYTF,TGCAGCGTCGCGGGGGCGGACTATGGCTACACCTTC,-,-,TRBV29-1,TRBJ1-2
CASSFWGQETQYF,TGTGCCAGCAGCTTTTGGGGCCAAGAGACCCAGTACTTC,-,many,TRBV7-2,TRBJ2-5